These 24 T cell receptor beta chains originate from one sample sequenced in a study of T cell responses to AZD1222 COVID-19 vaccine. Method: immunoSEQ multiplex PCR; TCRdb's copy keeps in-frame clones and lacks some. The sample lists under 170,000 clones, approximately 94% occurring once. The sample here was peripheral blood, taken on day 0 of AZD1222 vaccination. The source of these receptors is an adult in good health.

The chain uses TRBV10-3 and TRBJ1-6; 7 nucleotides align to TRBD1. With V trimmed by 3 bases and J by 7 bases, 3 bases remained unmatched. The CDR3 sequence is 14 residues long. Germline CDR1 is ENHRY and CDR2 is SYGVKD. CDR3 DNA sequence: TGTGCCATCAGTGACCCGGGACAGAATTCACCCCTCCACTTT. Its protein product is CAISDPGQNSPLHF.

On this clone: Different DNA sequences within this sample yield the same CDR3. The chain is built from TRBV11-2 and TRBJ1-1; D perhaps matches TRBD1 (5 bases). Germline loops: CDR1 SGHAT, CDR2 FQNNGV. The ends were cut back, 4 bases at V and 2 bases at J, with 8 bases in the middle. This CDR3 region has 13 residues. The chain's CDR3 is CASSSQGNTEAFF. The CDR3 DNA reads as TGTGCCAGCAGCTCCCAGGGCAACACTGAAGCTTTCTTT.

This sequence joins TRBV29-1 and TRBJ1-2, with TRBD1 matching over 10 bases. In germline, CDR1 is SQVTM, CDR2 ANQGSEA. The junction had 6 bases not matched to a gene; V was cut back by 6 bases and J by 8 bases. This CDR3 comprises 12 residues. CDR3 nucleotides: TGCAGCGTCTCGGGACAGGGGAACGGCTACACCTTC. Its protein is CSVSGQGNGYTF.

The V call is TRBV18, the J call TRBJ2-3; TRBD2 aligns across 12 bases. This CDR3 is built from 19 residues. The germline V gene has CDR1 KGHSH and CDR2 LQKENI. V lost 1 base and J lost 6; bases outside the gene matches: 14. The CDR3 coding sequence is TGTGCCAGCTCACCACAGGCGGCGACTAGCGGGAGCAGGTCCGATACGCAGTATTTT. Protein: CASSPQAATSGSRSDTQYF.

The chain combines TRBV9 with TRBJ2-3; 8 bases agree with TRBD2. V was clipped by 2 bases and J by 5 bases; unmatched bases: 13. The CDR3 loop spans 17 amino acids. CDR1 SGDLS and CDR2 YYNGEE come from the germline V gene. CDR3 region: CASSVAAPGGPGDTQYF. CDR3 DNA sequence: TGTGCCAGCAGCGTGGCCGCGCCGGGAGGGCCCGGAGATACGCAGTATTTT.

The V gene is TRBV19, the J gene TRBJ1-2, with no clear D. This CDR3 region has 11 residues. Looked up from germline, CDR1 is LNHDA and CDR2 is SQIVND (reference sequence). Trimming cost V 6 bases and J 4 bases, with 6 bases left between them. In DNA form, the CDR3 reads TGTGCCAGTAGCCGGGGCTATGGCTACACCTTC. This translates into CASSRGYGYTF.

CDR3 sequence: CASSQGGGSGNTIYF. The CDR3, as DNA: TGTGCCAGCAGCCAAGGCGGGGGCTCTGGAAACACCATATATTTT. The chain has TRBV3-1 (or the pseudogene TRBV3-2) and TRBJ1-3; tentative D call: TRBD1 (5 bases). Germline CDR1 LGHDT, CDR2 YNNKEL (reference sequence). The CDR3 spans 15 residues. The ends were cut back, 1 base at V and 0 bases at J, with 7 bases in the middle.

The CDR3 nucleotides are TGTGCCAGCTCGACAGCGGGTCAGCCCCAGCATTTT. Translated, it gives CASSTAGQPQHF. The chain combines TRBV2 with TRBJ1-5; D might be TRBD1 (5 bases). The CDR3 consists of 12 residues. Germline V gene lookup returns CDR1 SNHLY and CDR2 FYNNEI. V lost 8 bases and J 6 bases, leaving 11 bases between the germline ends.

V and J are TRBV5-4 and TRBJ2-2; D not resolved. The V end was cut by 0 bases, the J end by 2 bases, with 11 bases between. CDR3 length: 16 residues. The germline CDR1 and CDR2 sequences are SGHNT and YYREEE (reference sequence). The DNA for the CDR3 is TGTGCCAGCAGCTTGGGTTTGGGCGCAAACACCGGGGAGCTGTTTTTT. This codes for CASSLGLGANTGELFF.

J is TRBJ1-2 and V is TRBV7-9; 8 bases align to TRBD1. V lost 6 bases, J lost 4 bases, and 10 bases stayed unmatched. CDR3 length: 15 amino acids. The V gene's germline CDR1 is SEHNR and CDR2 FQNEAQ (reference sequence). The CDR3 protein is CASSRGQGAGYGYTF. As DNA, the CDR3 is TGTGCCAGCAGTCGTGGGCAGGGGGCCGGCTATGGCTACACCTTC.

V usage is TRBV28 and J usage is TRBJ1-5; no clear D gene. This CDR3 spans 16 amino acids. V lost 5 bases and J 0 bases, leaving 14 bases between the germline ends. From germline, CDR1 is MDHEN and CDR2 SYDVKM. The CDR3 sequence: CASSPWTGISNQPQHF. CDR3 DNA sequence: TGTGCCAGCAGTCCCTGGACGGGGATTAGCAATCAGCCCCAGCATTTT.

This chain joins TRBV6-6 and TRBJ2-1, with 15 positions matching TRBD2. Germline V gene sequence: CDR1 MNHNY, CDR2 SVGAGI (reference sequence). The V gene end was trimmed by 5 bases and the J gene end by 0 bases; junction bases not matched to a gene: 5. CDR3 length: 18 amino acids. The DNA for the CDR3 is TGTGCCAGCAGTCACGGGACTAGCGGGGGGAGCTCCTACAATGAGCAGTTCTTC. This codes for CASSHGTSGGSSYNEQFF.

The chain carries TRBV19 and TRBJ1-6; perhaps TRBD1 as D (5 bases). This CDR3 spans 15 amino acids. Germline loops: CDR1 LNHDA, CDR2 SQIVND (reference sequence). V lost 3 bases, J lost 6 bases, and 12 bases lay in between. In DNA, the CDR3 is TGTGCCAGTAGTATCGGGCCAGGGAGTAATTCACCCCTCCACTTT. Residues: CASSIGPGSNSPLHF.

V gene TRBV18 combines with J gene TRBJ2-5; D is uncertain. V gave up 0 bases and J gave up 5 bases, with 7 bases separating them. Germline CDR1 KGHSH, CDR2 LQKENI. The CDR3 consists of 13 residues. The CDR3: CASSPPSEETQYF. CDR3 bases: TGTGCCAGCTCACCACCGAGCGAGGAGACCCAGTACTTC.

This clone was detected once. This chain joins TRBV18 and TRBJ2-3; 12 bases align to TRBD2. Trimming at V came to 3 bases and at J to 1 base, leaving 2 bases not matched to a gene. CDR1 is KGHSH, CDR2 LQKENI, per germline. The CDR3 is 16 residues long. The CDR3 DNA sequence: TGTGCCAGCTCACCCAGACTAGCGGGAGGCACAGATACGCAGTATTTT. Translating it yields CASSPRLAGGTDTQYF.

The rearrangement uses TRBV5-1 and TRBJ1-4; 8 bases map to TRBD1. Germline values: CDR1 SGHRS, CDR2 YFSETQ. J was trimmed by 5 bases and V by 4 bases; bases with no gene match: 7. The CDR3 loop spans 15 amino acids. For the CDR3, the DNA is TGCGCCAGCAGCGGGGGGACAGGTTTAAATGAAAAACTGTTTTTT. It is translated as CASSGGTGLNEKLFF.

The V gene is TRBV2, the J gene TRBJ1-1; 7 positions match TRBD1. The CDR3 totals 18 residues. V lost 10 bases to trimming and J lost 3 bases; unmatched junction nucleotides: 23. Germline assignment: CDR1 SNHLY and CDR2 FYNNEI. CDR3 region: CATYSGIRGRVVDTEAFF. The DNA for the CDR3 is TGTGCCACCTACTCAGGGATAAGGGGGCGCGTGGTGGACACTGAAGCTTTCTTT.

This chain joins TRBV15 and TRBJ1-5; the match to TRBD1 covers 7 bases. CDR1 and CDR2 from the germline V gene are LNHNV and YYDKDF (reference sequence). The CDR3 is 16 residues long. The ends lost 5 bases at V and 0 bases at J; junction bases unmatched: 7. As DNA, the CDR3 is TGTGCCACCAGCTCCCCAGGGGGGTTTAGCAATCAGCCCCAGCATTTT. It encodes CATSSPGGFSNQPQHF.

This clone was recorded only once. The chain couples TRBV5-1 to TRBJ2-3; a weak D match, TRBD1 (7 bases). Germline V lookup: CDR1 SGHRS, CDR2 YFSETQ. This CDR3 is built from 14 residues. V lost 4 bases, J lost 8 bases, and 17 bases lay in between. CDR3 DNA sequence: TGCGCCAGCAGCCCTCCAGGGGGGCGGGGTACGCAGTATTTT. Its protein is CASSPPGGRGTQYF.

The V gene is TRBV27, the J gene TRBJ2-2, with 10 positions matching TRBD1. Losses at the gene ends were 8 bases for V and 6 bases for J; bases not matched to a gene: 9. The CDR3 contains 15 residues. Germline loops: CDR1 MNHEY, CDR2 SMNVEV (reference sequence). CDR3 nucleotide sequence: TGTGCCAGCGCCAGACAGGGGGCTTTGGCCGGGGAGCTGTTTTTT. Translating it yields CASARQGALAGELFF.

The CDR3 loop reads CASSPRSGSGEKLFF. CDR3 nucleotide sequence: TGCGCCAGCAGCCCCCGATCCGGGTCGGGGGAAAAACTGTTTTTT. This chain connects TRBV5-1 to TRBJ1-4, with D uncertain. The CDR3 is 15 residues long. Trimming removed 4 bases from V and 8 bases from J, with 18 bases in between. Germline V lookup: CDR1 SGHRS, CDR2 YFSETQ.

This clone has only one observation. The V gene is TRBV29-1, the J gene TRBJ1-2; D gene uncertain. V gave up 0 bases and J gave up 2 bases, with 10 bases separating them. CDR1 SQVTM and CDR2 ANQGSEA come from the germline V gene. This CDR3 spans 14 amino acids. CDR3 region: CSVEDIIRNYGYTF. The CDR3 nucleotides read TGCAGCGTTGAAGATATTATCAGAAACTATGGCTACACCTTC.

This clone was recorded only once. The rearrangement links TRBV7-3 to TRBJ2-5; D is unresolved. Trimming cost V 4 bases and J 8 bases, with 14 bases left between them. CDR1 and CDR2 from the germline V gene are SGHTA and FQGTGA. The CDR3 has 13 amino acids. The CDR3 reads CASSSGLRQTQYF. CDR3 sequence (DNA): TGTGCCAGCAGCTCCGGTTTGAGGCAAACCCAGTACTTC.

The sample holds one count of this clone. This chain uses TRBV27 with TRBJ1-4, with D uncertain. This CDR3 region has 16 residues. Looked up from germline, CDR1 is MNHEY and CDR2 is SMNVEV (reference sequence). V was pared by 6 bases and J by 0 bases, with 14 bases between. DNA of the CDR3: TGTGCCAGCAGCCTTCACCCGGGCGCAACTAATGAAAAACTGTTTTTT. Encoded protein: CASSLHPGATNEKLFF.